The clone carrying this T cell receptor (beta chain) has a handful of counts. The germline gives CDR1 SEHNR, CDR2 FQNEAQ (reference sequence). The CDR3 contains 13 residues. Trimming pared 9 bases from V and 4 bases from J, leaving 15 bases between. TCRdb called the RT-PCR reads again in MiXCR, with one record for every CDR3 protein. The sample contains about 700,000 distinct CDR3 sequences, 14% of which appear only once. The chain combines TRBV7-9 with TRBJ1-1, with D perhaps matching TRBD1 (6 bases). The sample was memory CD4+ T cells from blood. The origin of this receptor is a female donor in good health, serving as a healthy control. In DNA form, the CDR3 reads TGTGCCAGTACCGCTGGGGGGCGCACTGAAGCTTTCTTT. This codes for CASTAGGRTEAFF.